Reported below is one T cell receptor (beta chain). It has no known antigen specificity. Base qualities were left out, and no much larger clone turns up one base away. V is shortened by 6 bases, J by 4 bases, and the region joining them spans 15 bases. Reading from cysteine to phenylalanine, the CDR3 counts 14 amino acids. Kept here is only the CDR3 DNA, which spans 42 bases and is read in frame from base 1. The donors were some 36 Caucasian individuals from Russia, aged roughly 6 to 100 years, who were systemically healthy. Each donor gave around 9.9 milliliters of peripheral blood, collected into EDTA-treated Vacutainer tubes. PBMCs were isolated by Ficoll-Paque density-gradient centrifugation, with at least 7 million obtained per sample. Total RNA, at least 6 micrograms per sample, was extracted from PBMCs with Trizol reagent. The percentages of naive CD45RAhigh/CD27high T cells were determined by flow cytometry on a PBMC aliquot from every donor.

This specimen comes from a study of blood T cells in healthy people across ages (dated by TCRdb to 2013 to 2016). A note on the overall study: Template switching captured roughly one uniquely barcoded TCR beta cDNA molecule per two T cells in model experiments. The study measured age-related changes in TCR beta repertoire diversity using deep sequencing normalized with unique cDNA molecular identifiers. The donors were divided into four age groups: young (average around 15 years), middle-aged (over 35), aged (roughly 66) and long-lived (about 90). The study analyzed two additional independent replicas of 1 million unique cDNA reads from the same blood draw for two donors, one aged 18 to 30 and one aged 80 or older.

Library preparation was by 5' RACE. Sequenced on an Illumina HiSeq 2500. A second PCR of about 7 to 12 cycles was run with a J-beta primer mix and a sample-barcoded 5' primer. Each TCR beta cDNA molecule received a unique molecular identifier from a template-switch 5' adaptor carrying 12 random nucleotides. Each sample yielded at least 2.5 million CDR3-containing paired-end reads. All of the RNA was converted into first-strand cDNA using the Mint cDNA synthesis kit, with a TRBC-specific oligonucleotide serving as the primer. Following uracil-DNA glycosylase treatment, all cDNA underwent a first 18-cycle PCR with the universal primers M1SS and BC2_uni_R. In the original analysis: Normalization of each sample was performed by random selection of 1 million high-quality reads, each carrying a distinct molecular identifier. Instead of being binned into consensus sequences, reads that shared molecular identifiers were thrown out. MiTCR, run with a Q25 quality threshold and the strictest error-elimination algorithm, handled CDR3 identification, clonotype clustering and error correction. Lower-bound total TCR beta diversity was estimated with a nonparametric unseen species model using Euler transformation. Using fastp trimming at Q25 and MiXCR clonotype assembly, TCRdb reanalyzed the public sequencing data and kept in-frame beta chains. For every CDR3 protein sequence, its rows merge into one entry that carries the most common genes and DNA. These V and J calls originate from TCRdb's pipeline instead of the authors' own analysis. A total of more than 1,000,000 distinct CDR3 sequences appear in this sample, 20% to 25% of them only once. The top ten hold less than 0.85% of the sample.

Broad study findings and their caveats: Observed TCR beta diversity per million T cells fell roughly linearly with age, and a significant reduction was already apparent by age about 43. Estimates of total diversity based on one million sequenced T cells were regarded as lower bounds and as underestimates. Observed TCR beta diversity correlated strongly with the percentage of naive T cells measured by flow cytometry. Since profiling was done on bulk unsorted PBMCs, naive and antigen-experienced compartments could not be conclusively compared. The CMV infection status of donors was not known, potentially confounding age-related changes in expanded clonotypes. The long-lived group showed more naive CD4+ T cells, fewer expanded clones and increased TCR diversity than the aged group, suggesting age selection.

This same sample was also part of a study on T cells of mothers and their children. The second study reports: Donors were nine systemically healthy Caucasian individuals: three mothers and their six children. cDNA synthesis used all of the extracted RNA, with approximately 1.4 ug of RNA in each 15 ul reaction. In the second PCR, sample barcodes and 2-4 random nucleotides were introduced via the M1S primer. More than 9.5 million TCR beta CDR3 reads were obtained from each mother, and roughly 3 million reads were obtained from each child. TCR recombination output is similarly shaped by thymic selection in related and unrelated pairs, with a minor effect exerted by inherited differences. Related mother-child pairs always showed normalized repertoire overlap that was slightly higher than in unrelated mother-child pairs, though the difference was never significant. Persistent microchimeric T cell clones were not detected, at a sensitivity of 95 to 100 clones per million clonotypes. To look for features that set related mother-child pairs apart from unrelated individuals, the researchers ran deep NGS to compare the TCR beta repertoires of mothers and children. On average, the children were approximately 11 +/- 4 years old, while the mothers were about 38 +/- 4 years old. After adapters were ligated using NEBNext reagents, the libraries underwent 100+100 nt paired-end sequencing on an Illumina HiSeq 2000. To avoid cross-contamination, the mother libraries and the child libraries were prepared a month apart and sequenced in separate runs. For each donor, somewhere between about 450,000 and 2,200,000 distinct TCR beta clonotypes were identified. Naive TCR beta clonotypes were estimated from low-frequency clonotypes matched to each donor's FACS-determined naive share, without sorting.

The sequence derives from a girl aged 2 to 9 in good health. The rearrangement joined TRBV12-3 or TRBV12-4 to TRBJ2-5, with the D gene uncertain. The sequenced sample was blood. The DNA sequence is given as TGTGCCAGCAGCTACCTGACAAGACCAGAGACCCAGTACTTC. This yields the protein CASSYLTRPETQYF.